The text below deals with one TCR beta chain. The record originates from a study of blood T cell repertoires in COVID-19. Turning to the study itself: Specimens from acute and convalescent COVID-19 originated in the United States, Italy and Spain. The analysed material was cDNA or gDNA that came from T cells, B-cell-depleted T cells, or PBMCs.

TCRdb keeps only in-frame clones here, not all; method: immunoSEQ multiplex PCR. The table lists about 58,000 clones, roughly 90% of them singletons. V trimming: 0 bases; J trimming: 7 bases; junction bases outside the gene matches: 10. The CDR3 extends over 17 amino acids. Germline V gene sequence: CDR1 MNHEY, CDR2 SVGEGT. Sequencing used peripheral blood. V usage is TRBV6-2 or TRBV6-3 and J usage is TRBJ2-3; 10 positions match TRBD2. The sequence was obtained from a woman aged 50 to 60 with active or convalescent COVID-19. The CDR3 sequence is CASSYSVASGRVNTQYF. The CDR3, as DNA: TGTGCCAGCAGTTACTCGGTTGCTAGCGGGAGAGTAAATACGCAGTATTTT.